This is a list of T cell receptor beta chains from one sample in a study of T-cell reconstitution after alpha-beta-depleted transplantation in children. TCRdb analysed the PCR reads with MiXCR anew, one entry per CDR3 protein. Of 550,000 to 600,000 distinct CDR3 sequences detected, 20% to 25% appear once; the ten largest clones hold approximately 14%. Sequencing used PBMCs, mostly from graft donor cells, obtained 360 days after TCRalphabeta/CD19-depleted stem cell transplant. Every receptor here comes from a boy under two years old who had a stem cell transplant for acute myeloid leukemia, so the T cells may come from the graft donor. CDR3s include the opening cysteine and the closing phenylalanine or tryptophan. Each record gives: D gene, V gene, clone size, J gene, CDR3 DNA, CDR3 protein. The D gene is left open where the match is weak. For some rows the clone size is stated as once, few or many, or as a class when expanded; others skip it.

D: NA
V: TRBV28
size: NA
J: TRBJ1-5
DNA: TGTGCCAGCAGTTTTGCGGGGGGGCCCCAGCATTTT
CDR3: CASSFAGGPQHF

D: TRBD1
V: TRBV6-5
size: few
J: TRBJ1-4
DNA: TGTGCCAGCAGTTTGGACAGGGAAGAGGCAACTAATGAAAAACTGTTTTTT
CDR3: CASSLDREEATNEKLFF

D: NA
V: TRBV12-3/TRBV12-4
size: many
J: TRBJ1-1
DNA: TGTGCCAGCAGTCCTGTCGGGGGTGAAGCTTTCTTT
CDR3: CASSPVGGEAFF

D: NA
V: TRBV7-2
size: many
J: TRBJ2-7
DNA: TGTGCCAGCAGCTTAGCTAGCGGAAGCTACGAGCAGTACTTC
CDR3: CASSLASGSYEQYF

D: TRBD2
V: TRBV20-1
size: few
J: TRBJ2-3
DNA: TGCAGTGCTATTCTAGCGGGGAGGACAGATACGCAGTATTTT
CDR3: CSAILAGRTDTQYF

D: NA
V: TRBV5-5
size: NA
J: TRBJ1-1
DNA: TGTGCCAGCAGCCCAACCGGACAGTTCTCTGGGAACACTGAAGCTTTCTTT
CDR3: CASSPTGQFSGNTEAFF

D: NA
V: TRBV6-1
size: few
J: TRBJ1-3
DNA: TGTGCCAGCAGCTTGACAGCGGCTGGAAACACCATATATTTT
CDR3: CASSLTAAGNTIYF

D: NA
V: TRBV12-3/TRBV12-4
size: NA
J: TRBJ2-5
DNA: TGTGCCAGCAGCCCCCGGGGGGGACAGGGAAAGACCCAGTACTTC
CDR3: CASSPRGGQGKTQYF

D: NA
V: TRBV6-2/TRBV6-3
size: many
J: TRBJ2-5
DNA: NA
CDR3: CASSTSETQYF

D: TRBD1
V: TRBV10-3
size: many
J: TRBJ1-3
DNA: TGTGCCATCAGTGAGGGACAGGGGGCCGGTGGAAACACCATATATTTT
CDR3: CAISEGQGAGGNTIYF

D: NA
V: TRBV28
size: NA
J: TRBJ2-1
DNA: TGTGCCAGCAGTTTATTGGCGTTAAGTGAGCAGTTCTTC
CDR3: CASSLLALSEQFF

D: NA
V: TRBV28
size: NA
J: TRBJ2-1
DNA: TGTGCCAGCAGCATGTCAACGAGACTAATGTTGGGTGAGCAGTTCTTC
CDR3: CASSMSTRLMLGEQFF

D: NA
V: TRBV10-3
size: few
J: TRBJ1-6
DNA: TGTGCCATCAGGGTCGGGGTCTCGTATAATTCACCCCTCCACTTT
CDR3: CAIRVGVSYNSPLHF

D: NA
V: TRBV7-9
size: NA
J: TRBJ2-5
DNA: TGTGCCAGCAGCATAGGACAGCTACAAGAGACCCAGTACTTC
CDR3: CASSIGQLQETQYF

D: NA
V: TRBV7-2
size: many
J: TRBJ2-3
DNA: TGTGCCAGCAGCTTAGATGGCAGCTACTACACAGATACGCAGTATTTT
CDR3: CASSLDGSYYTDTQYF

D: TRBD2
V: TRBV4-1
size: many
J: TRBJ2-1
DNA: TGCGCCAGCAGCCCGGGGACTAGCGGGGGGTTTAGCTCCTACAATGAGCAGTTCTTC
CDR3: CASSPGTSGGFSSYNEQFF